The present entry profiles one T cell receptor beta chain with its context. These data are taken from a study of shared clonotypes between healthy human individuals. Sequencing used immunoSEQ multiplex PCR; TCRdb keeps in-frame clones, though not all of them. The sample yields roughly 2.5 million clones, over 85% seen once. The CDR3 is 15 residues long. Trimming removed 6 bases from V and 0 bases from J, with 12 bases in between. Germline CDR1 SGDLS, CDR2 YYNGEE. The chain combines TRBV9 with TRBJ2-2; maybe TRBD2 (5 bases). This receptor was identified in a man younger than 35 in good health. The sequenced sample was naive CD4+ T cells sorted from blood. Documented subset: CD45RA+ positively selected. In nucleotides, the CDR3 is TGTGCCAGCACCCGGGGTAGCACGAACACCGGGGAGCTGTTTTTT. This sequence encodes CASTRGSTNTGELFF.